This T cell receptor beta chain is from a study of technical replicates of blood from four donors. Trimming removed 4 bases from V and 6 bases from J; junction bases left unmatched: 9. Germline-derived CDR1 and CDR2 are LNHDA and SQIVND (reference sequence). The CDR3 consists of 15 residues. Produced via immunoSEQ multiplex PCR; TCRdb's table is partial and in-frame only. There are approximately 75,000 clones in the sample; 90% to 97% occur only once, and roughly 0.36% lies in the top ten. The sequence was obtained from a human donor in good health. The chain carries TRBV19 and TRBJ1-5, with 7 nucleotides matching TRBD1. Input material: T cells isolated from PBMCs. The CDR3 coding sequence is TGTGCCAGTAGTACCTCGAGACAGGGTAGTCAGCCCCAGCATTTT. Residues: CASSTSRQGSQPQHF.